This is a list of T cell receptor beta chains from one sample in a study of cytomegalovirus exposure and HLA in healthy donors. TCRdb's copy holds only in-frame clones and misses some; the assay was immunoSEQ multiplex PCR. The sample records 150,000 to 200,000 clones, about 80% being singletons. The sequenced sample consisted of PBMCs. The receptor set was obtained from a woman aged 18-29 years in good health and CMV-seropositive. Both conserved end residues are part of each CDR3. Each record gives: J gene, clone size, V gene, D gene, CDR3 protein, CDR3 DNA. D genes are given only for firm matches. Some rows have no size entry. The others give once, few or many, or a class for an expanded clone.

j_call: TRBJ1-1; clone_size: .; v_call: TRBV11-2; d_call: .; cdr3_aa: CASRRQGTEAFF; cdr3_nt: TGTGCCAGCAGGAGGCAGGGCACTGAAGCTTTCTTT
j_call: TRBJ2-2; clone_size: .; v_call: TRBV6-4; d_call: TRBD1; cdr3_aa: CASAETGGDTGELFF; cdr3_nt: TGTGCCAGCGCCGAGACAGGGGGCGACACCGGGGAGCTGTTTTTT
j_call: TRBJ1-1; clone_size: once; v_call: TRBV30; d_call: TRBD1; cdr3_aa: CAWTNRPPGQGGTEAFF; cdr3_nt: TGTGCCTGGACTAATCGACCCCCGGGACAGGGGGGCACTGAAGCTTTCTTT
j_call: TRBJ2-5; clone_size: .; v_call: TRBV18; d_call: TRBD2; cdr3_aa: CASSPQGGETQYF; cdr3_nt: TGTGCCAGCTCACCACAGGGAGGGGAGACCCAGTACTTC
j_call: TRBJ2-5; clone_size: once; v_call: TRBV5-5; d_call: TRBD1; cdr3_aa: CASSWDRGRETQYF; cdr3_nt: TGTGCCAGCAGCTGGGACAGGGGGAGAGAGACCCAGTACTTC
j_call: TRBJ1-4; clone_size: .; v_call: TRBV7-2; d_call: .; cdr3_aa: CASSLLMREKLFF; cdr3_nt: TGTGCCAGCAGCCTCCTCATGCGTGAAAAACTGTTTTTT
j_call: TRBJ2-5; clone_size: once; v_call: TRBV11-2; d_call: .; cdr3_aa: CASRKGKGETQYF; cdr3_nt: TGTGCCAGCAGGAAGGGGAAGGGAGAGACCCAGTACTTC
j_call: TRBJ2-3; clone_size: .; v_call: TRBV2; d_call: .; cdr3_aa: CASKAGHGTDTQYF; cdr3_nt: TGTGCCAGCAAGGCGGGGCACGGCACAGATACGCAGTATTTT
j_call: TRBJ1-4; clone_size: .; v_call: TRBV19; d_call: .; cdr3_aa: CASSWSGDRSNEKLFF; cdr3_nt: TGTGCCAGTAGTTGGAGTGGCGATCGAAGTAATGAAAAACTGTTTTTT
j_call: TRBJ1-3; clone_size: .; v_call: TRBV4-2; d_call: .; cdr3_aa: CASSQGADSGNTIYF; cdr3_nt: TGTGCCAGCAGCCAAGGGGCCGATTCTGGAAACACCATATATTTT
j_call: TRBJ2-1; clone_size: .; v_call: TRBV2; d_call: TRBD2; cdr3_aa: CASRTSGGANEQFF; cdr3_nt: TGTGCCAGCAGGACTAGCGGGGGGGCCAATGAGCAGTTCTTC
j_call: TRBJ2-7; clone_size: .; v_call: TRBV28; d_call: TRBD2; cdr3_aa: CASSSSGASSYEQYF; cdr3_nt: TGTGCCAGCAGTTCCAGCGGGGCGAGCTCCTACGAGCAGTACTTC
j_call: TRBJ2-2; clone_size: once; v_call: TRBV15; d_call: .; cdr3_aa: CATSSTASQLTGELFF; cdr3_nt: TGTGCCACCAGCAGTACAGCTTCGCAGCTTACCGGGGAGCTGTTTTTT
j_call: TRBJ2-2; clone_size: once; v_call: TRBV14; d_call: TRBD1; cdr3_aa: CASSLRQGASGELFF; cdr3_nt: TGTGCCAGCAGCCTGCGACAGGGGGCTAGCGGGGAGCTGTTTTTT
j_call: TRBJ2-2; clone_size: .; v_call: TRBV7-2; d_call: TRBD2; cdr3_aa: CASSIDLGRSGGTGELFF; cdr3_nt: TGTGCCAGCAGCATCGACCTGGGTCGTAGCGGGGGGACCGGGGAGCTGTTTTTT
j_call: TRBJ2-3; clone_size: .; v_call: TRBV6-1; d_call: .; cdr3_aa: CVSSEFGLTGITQYF; cdr3_nt: TGTGTCAGCAGTGAATTCGGTTTAACAGGGATCACGCAGTATTTT
j_call: TRBJ1-1; clone_size: once; v_call: TRBV9; d_call: TRBD1; cdr3_aa: CASSVGQGMNTEAFF; cdr3_nt: TGTGCCAGCAGCGTAGGACAGGGTATGAACACTGAAGCTTTCTTT
j_call: TRBJ1-1; clone_size: .; v_call: TRBV30; d_call: .; cdr3_aa: CAWSGLTEAFF; cdr3_nt: TGTGCCTGGAGTGGGCTCACTGAAGCTTTCTTT
j_call: TRBJ2-1; clone_size: .; v_call: TRBV15; d_call: .; cdr3_aa: CATSRDRLTDNEQFF; cdr3_nt: TGTGCCACCAGCAGAGATCGTTTAACAGACAATGAGCAGTTCTTC
j_call: TRBJ2-1; clone_size: few; v_call: TRBV5-4; d_call: .; cdr3_aa: CASSLDRSAGEQFF; cdr3_nt: TGTGCCAGCAGCTTGGATCGATCCGCGGGTGAGCAGTTCTTC
j_call: TRBJ1-1; clone_size: .; v_call: TRBV7-9; d_call: .; cdr3_aa: CASRGRGAGVTEAFF; cdr3_nt: TGTGCCAGTAGGGGACGGGGGGCTGGGGTCACTGAAGCTTTCTTT
j_call: TRBJ1-3; clone_size: .; v_call: TRBV7-9; d_call: .; cdr3_aa: CASSLGPQTGNTIYF; cdr3_nt: TGTGCCAGCAGCTTAGGGCCTCAAACTGGAAACACCATATATTTT
j_call: TRBJ1-2; clone_size: .; v_call: TRBV5-4; d_call: .; cdr3_aa: CASSLDGNYGYTF; cdr3_nt: TGTGCCAGCAGTTTGGACGGTAACTATGGCTACACCTTC